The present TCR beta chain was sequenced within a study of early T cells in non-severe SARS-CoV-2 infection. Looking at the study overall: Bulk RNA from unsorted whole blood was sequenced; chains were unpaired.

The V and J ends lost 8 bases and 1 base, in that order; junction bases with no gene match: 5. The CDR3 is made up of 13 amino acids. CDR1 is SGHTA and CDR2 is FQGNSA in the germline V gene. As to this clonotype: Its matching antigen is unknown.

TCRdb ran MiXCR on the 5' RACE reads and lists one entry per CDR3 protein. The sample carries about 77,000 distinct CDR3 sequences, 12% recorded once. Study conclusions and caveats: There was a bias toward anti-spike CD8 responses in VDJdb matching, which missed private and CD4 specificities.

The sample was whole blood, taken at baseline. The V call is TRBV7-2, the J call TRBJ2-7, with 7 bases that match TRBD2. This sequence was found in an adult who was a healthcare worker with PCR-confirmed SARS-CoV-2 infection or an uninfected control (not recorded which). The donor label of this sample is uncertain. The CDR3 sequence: CASRDYTSYEQYF. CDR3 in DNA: TGTGCCAGCCGGGACTACACTTCCTACGAGCAGTACTTC.